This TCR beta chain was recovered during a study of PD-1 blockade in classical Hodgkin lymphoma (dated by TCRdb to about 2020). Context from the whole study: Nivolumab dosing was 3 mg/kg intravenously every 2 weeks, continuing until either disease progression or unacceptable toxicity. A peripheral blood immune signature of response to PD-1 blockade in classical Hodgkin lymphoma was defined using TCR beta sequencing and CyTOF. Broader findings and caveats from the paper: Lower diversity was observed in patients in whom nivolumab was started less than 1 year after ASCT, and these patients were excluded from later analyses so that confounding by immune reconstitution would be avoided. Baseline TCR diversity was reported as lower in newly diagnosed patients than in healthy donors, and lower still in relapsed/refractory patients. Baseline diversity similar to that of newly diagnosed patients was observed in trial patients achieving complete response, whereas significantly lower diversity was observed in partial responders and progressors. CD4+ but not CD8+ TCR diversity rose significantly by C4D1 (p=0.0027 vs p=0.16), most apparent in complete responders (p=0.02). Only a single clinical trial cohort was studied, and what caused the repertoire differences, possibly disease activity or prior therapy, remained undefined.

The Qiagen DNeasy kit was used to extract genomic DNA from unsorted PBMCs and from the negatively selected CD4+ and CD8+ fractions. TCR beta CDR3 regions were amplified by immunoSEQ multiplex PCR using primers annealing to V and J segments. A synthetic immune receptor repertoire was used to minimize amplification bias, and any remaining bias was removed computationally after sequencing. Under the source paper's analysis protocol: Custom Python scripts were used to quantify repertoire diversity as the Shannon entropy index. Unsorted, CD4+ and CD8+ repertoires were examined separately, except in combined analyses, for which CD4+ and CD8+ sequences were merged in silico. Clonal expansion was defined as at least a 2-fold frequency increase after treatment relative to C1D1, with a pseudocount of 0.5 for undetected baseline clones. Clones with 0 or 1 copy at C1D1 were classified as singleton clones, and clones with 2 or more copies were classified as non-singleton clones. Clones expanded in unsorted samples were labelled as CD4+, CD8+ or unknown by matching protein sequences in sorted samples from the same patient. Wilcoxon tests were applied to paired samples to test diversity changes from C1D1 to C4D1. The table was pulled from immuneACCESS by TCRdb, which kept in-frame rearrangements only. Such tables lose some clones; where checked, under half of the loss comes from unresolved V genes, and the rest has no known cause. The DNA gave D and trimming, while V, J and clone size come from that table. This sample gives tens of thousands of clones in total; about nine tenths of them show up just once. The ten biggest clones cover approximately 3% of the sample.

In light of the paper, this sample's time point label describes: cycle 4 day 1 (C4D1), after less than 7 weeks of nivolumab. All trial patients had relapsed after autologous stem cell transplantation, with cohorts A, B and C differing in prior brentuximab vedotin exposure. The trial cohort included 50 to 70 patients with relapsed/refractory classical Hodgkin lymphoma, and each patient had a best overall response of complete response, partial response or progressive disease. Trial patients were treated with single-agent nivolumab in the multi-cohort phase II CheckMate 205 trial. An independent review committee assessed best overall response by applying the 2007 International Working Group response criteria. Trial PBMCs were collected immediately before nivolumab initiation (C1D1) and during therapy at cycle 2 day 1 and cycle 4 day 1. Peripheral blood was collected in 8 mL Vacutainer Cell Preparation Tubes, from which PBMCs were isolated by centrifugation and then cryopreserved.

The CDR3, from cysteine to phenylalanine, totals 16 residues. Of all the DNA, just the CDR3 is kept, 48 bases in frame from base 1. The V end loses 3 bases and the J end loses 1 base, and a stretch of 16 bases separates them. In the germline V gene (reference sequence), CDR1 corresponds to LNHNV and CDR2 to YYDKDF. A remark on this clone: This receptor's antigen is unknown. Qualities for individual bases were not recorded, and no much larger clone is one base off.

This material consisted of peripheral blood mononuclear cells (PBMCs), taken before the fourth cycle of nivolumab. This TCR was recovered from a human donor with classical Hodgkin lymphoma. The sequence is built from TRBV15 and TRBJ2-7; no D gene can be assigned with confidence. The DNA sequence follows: TGTGCCACCAGCAGTGGACGGTCTTTGATATCCTACGAGCAGTACTTC. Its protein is CATSSGRSLISYEQYF.